What follows are 19 T cell receptor beta chains derived from one specimen sequenced in a study of T-cell reconstitution after alpha-beta-depleted transplantation in children (TCRdb year 2016). The library was produced with PCR. The reads were generated on an Illumina HiSeq 2500. TCR library preparation used molecular barcoding, with unique molecular identifiers applied to normalize quantification of the TCRbeta repertoire. The public reads were quality trimmed at Q25 with fastp and then assembled into clones with MiXCR by TCRdb, keeping productive beta chains. Rows are combined by CDR3 protein, so each entry shows the most common genes and DNA. The sample table lists about 640,000 distinct CDR3 sequences, 16% of them with a count of one. 1.1% of the sample lies in the top ten. The input for sequencing was PBMCs from the stem cell graft donor, taken from the stem cell graft. The receptors here all came from a human donor who donated a stem cell graft to a child with acute myeloid leukemia.

This clonotype was counted at least ten times. The chain is built from TRBV20-1 and TRBJ1-2; TRBD1 might be the D (5 bases). This CDR3 is built from 16 residues. V lost 6 bases and J lost 1, with 21 bases in between. Germline lookup yields CDR1 DFQATT and CDR2 SNEGSKA (reference sequence). The CDR3: CSATTDPILLNYGYTF. The CDR3 DNA reads as TGCAGTGCCACGACAGACCCAATCCTACTTAACTATGGCTACACCTTC.

This clonotype was seen only a few times. The chain combines TRBV12-3 or TRBV12-4 with TRBJ2-5, with D maybe TRBD1 (6 bases). V was pared by 4 bases and J by 3 bases, with 9 bases between. The CDR3 is 13 amino acids. The DNA of the CDR3 is TGTGCCAGCAGTTACAGGACAGAAGAGACCCAGTACTTC. Encoded protein: CASSYRTEETQYF.

This clonotype has ten or more counts. This chain joins TRBV20-1 and TRBJ2-1, with a possible D match to TRBD2 (6 bases). The CDR3 contains 17 residues. V dropped 5 bases and J dropped 0 bases, with 20 bases sitting between them. Looked up from germline, CDR1 is DFQATT and CDR2 is SNEGSKA (reference sequence). DNA of the CDR3: TGCAGTGCTCCCGACTTGAGACTAGGGAGCTCCTACAATGAGCAGTTCTTC. Encoded protein: CSAPDLRLGSSYNEQFF.

The chain has TRBV12-3 or TRBV12-4 and TRBJ1-3, with TRBD1 matching over 10 bases. This CDR3 has 15 amino acids. V dropped 5 bases and J dropped 4; count of bases not matched to a gene: 5. The CDR3 nucleotides are TGTGCCAGCAGTCGGGACAGGGGTTCAGGAAACACCATATATTTT. The encoded protein is CASSRDRGSGNTIYF.

The V call is TRBV4-1, the J call TRBJ2-1; 10 bases align to TRBD2. The J segment lost 7 bases and the V segment lost 0 bases, leaving 9 bases of the junction unmatched. The CDR3 length is 17 residues. The germline CDR1 and CDR2 sequences are MGHRA and YSYEKL. The CDR3 region has the DNA TGCGCCAGCAGCCAAGACGAGCTAGCGGGGGCCAGTAATGAGCAGTTCTTC. Encoded protein: CASSQDELAGASNEQFF.

There are a few counts of this clonotype. The chain links TRBV6-2 or TRBV6-3 to TRBJ1-1; D call uncertain. The CDR3 loop spans 14 amino acids. Trimming left V 5 bases short and J 0 bases short, with 10 bases between. Germline values: CDR1 MNHEY, CDR2 SVGEGT. The DNA of the CDR3 is TGTGCCAGCAGTGGACGGATGTTGAACACTGAAGCTTTCTTT. As protein: CASSGRMLNTEAFF.

The chain joins TRBV27 to TRBJ1-2; no definite D call. Trimming shortened V by 3 bases and J by 2 bases, and 10 bases separated the two germline ends. This CDR3 comprises 14 residues. Germline CDR1 and CDR2: MNHEY and SMNVEV (reference sequence). The CDR3 loop reads CASSFGLPNYGYTF. CDR3 DNA sequence: TGTGCCAGCAGTTTTGGTCTACCCAACTATGGCTACACCTTC.

The V call is TRBV24-1, the J call TRBJ1-5, with a possible D match to TRBD1 (5 bases). Trimming stripped 2 bases from V and 3 bases from J, with 16 bases between. Looked up from germline, CDR1 is KGHDR and CDR2 is SFDVKD. The length of the CDR3 is 17 residues. The CDR3 DNA reads TGTGCCACCAGTGATTCCACATGGGACCGTGTCAATCAGCCCCAGCATTTT. Amino acids: CATSDSTWDRVNQPQHF.

This clonotype showed up just a few times. The V gene is TRBV5-1, the J gene TRBJ2-1; the match to TRBD2 covers 8 bases. V trimming: 4 bases; J trimming: 7 bases; junction bases outside the gene matches: 7. Germline CDR1 is SGHRS and CDR2 is YFSETQ. The CDR3 has 14 amino acids. CDR3 coding DNA: TGCGCCAGCAGCAAAGCGGGGGTACAGAATGAGCAGTTCTTC. Protein: CASSKAGVQNEQFF.

V usage is TRBV4-3 and J usage is TRBJ1-5; the D gene is possibly TRBD1 (5 bases). This CDR3 spans 18 amino acids. Trimming cost V 0 bases and J 1 base, with 16 bases left between them. The germline CDR1 and CDR2 sequences are LGHNA and YSLEER. The DNA of the CDR3 is TGCGCCAGCAGCCAAGATTTCCCTGCGGGACTGAGCAATCAGCCCCAGCATTTT. Its translation is CASSQDFPAGLSNQPQHF.

The rearrangement uses TRBV11-2 and TRBJ2-4, with 12 positions matching TRBD2. V was clipped by 6 bases and J by 3 bases; unmatched bases: 12. Germline V gene sequence: CDR1 SGHAT, CDR2 FQNNGV. This CDR3 region has 18 residues. CDR3 in amino acids: CASRRLAGARAGKNIQYF. The CDR3 DNA is TGTGCCAGCAGACGACTAGCGGGGGCCCGGGCGGGCAAAAACATTCAGTACTTC.

This clonotype has at least ten counts. This chain joins TRBV20-1 and TRBJ1-3, with TRBD1 matching 9 bases. The CDR3 consists of 15 residues. The germline CDR1 and CDR2 sequences are DFQATT and SNEGSKA (reference sequence). V shed 0 bases, J shed 2 bases, and the junction held 2 bases outside the gene matches. CDR3 sequence (DNA): TGCAGTGCTAGAGAACAGGGGGCGGCTGGAAACACCATATATTTT. Translation gives CSAREQGAAGNTIYF.

This clonotype was seen only a few times. V usage is TRBV11-2 and J usage is TRBJ2-5, with 9 bases fitting TRBD2. CDR3 length: 17 residues. V lost 4 bases, J lost 3 bases, and 12 bases stayed unmatched. Germline CDR1 is SGHAT and CDR2 is FQNNGV. The CDR3 DNA is TGTGCCAGCAGCTCCCCGTTAGCGGGGGTGGGTGAAGAGACCCAGTACTTC. As protein: CASSSPLAGVGEETQYF.

This clonotype was seen repeatedly, ten times or more. The junction and the germline gene differ at one end; a read error may be behind it. The rearrangement uses TRBV20-1 and TRBJ1-1; possibly TRBD1 for D (5 bases). The V gene's germline CDR1 is DFQATT and CDR2 SNEGSKA (reference sequence). CDR3 length: 14 residues. In nucleotides, the CDR3 is TGCAGTTCTAGAGATGGGGGGGGGAACACTGAAGCTTTCTTT. Its translation: CSSRDGGGNTEAFF.

This clonotype occurred a few times. The genes are TRBV7-6 and TRBJ2-2, with TRBD1 as a possible D gene (6 bases). This CDR3 region has 15 residues. The V end lost 5 bases, the J end lost 0 bases, and 10 bases lay between the germline ends. Per the germline V gene, CDR1 is SGHVS and CDR2 is FNYEAQ. As DNA, the CDR3 is TGTGCCAGCAGCGAGGACAGTACGAACACCGGGGAGCTGTTTTTT. Encoded protein: CASSEDSTNTGELFF.

This clonotype was observed many times. This chain joins TRBV7-2 and TRBJ2-7; 7 bases line up with TRBD1. Germline trimming cut 4 bases from V and 3 bases from J; bases unmatched to any gene: 3. The CDR3 runs to 13 residues. The germline gives CDR1 SGHTA, CDR2 FQGNSA. This CDR3 is CASSSWTGYEQYF. The CDR3 coding sequence is TGTGCCAGCAGCTCCTGGACAGGCTACGAGCAGTACTTC.

This clonotype was seen at least ten times. This sequence joins TRBV7-2 and TRBJ2-1, with 10 bases matching TRBD1. From germline, CDR1 is SGHTA and CDR2 FQGNSA. The CDR3 is made up of 16 amino acids. J was trimmed by 0 bases and V by 4 bases; bases with no gene match: 3. In DNA form, the CDR3 reads TGTGCCAGCAGCTCGCGGACAGGGGGCTCCTACAATGAGCAGTTCTTC. Translating it yields CASSSRTGGSYNEQFF.

This clonotype came up a few times. The V and J genes are TRBV25-1 and TRBJ2-2, with 9 positions matching TRBD1. The trim removed 6 bases at V and 2 bases at J, leaving 4 bases unmatched. Looked up from germline, CDR1 is MGHDK and CDR2 is SYGVNS. The CDR3 consists of 15 residues. The CDR3 nucleotides are TGTGCCAGCAGGTCGGACAGGGGTAACACCGGGGAGCTGTTTTTT. Translating gives CASRSDRGNTGELFF. Full variable domain (missing parts from reference TRBV25-1 and TRBJ2-2): EADIYQTPRYLVIGTGKKITLECSQTMGHDKMYWYQQDPGMELHLIHYSYGVNSTEKGDLSSESTVSRIRTEHFPLTLESARPSHTSQYLCASRSDRGNTGELFFGEGSRLTVL.

This clonotype showed up just a few times. The J gene is TRBJ1-6, the V gene TRBV6-2 or TRBV6-3, with unresolved D. The CDR3 is made up of 13 amino acids. Per germline, CDR1 MNHEY and CDR2 SVGEGT. The V gene lost 3 bases and the J gene lost 11 bases, with 11 bases spanning the gap. The CDR3 loop is CASSYGGPPPLHF. CDR3 nucleotides: TGTGCCAGCAGTTATGGCGGGCCTCCACCCCTCCACTTT.